These T cell receptor beta chains were read from a single sample in a study of T cells after yellow fever vaccination. TCRdb independently ran MiXCR on the 5' RACE reads; one entry per CDR3 protein. The profile shows almost 600,000 distinct CDR3 sequences, about 13% of them singletons. The starting material was PBMCs, obtained on the day of the yellow fever booster vaccination. The receptors stem from a man in his thirties or forties who received the YFV17D yellow fever vaccine. The CDR3 runs from the conserved cysteine through the conserved F or W.

TRBV20-1,TRBJ1-2,CSAAQTGVDYGYTF
TRBV11-2,TRBJ2-2,CASSLNPARVGLAGVGGSGELFF
TRBV29-1,TRBJ2-1,CSVGGPPVAYNEQFF
TRBV29-1,TRBJ1-2,CSVEDGYTF
TRBV20-1,TRBJ1-1,CSALIPGTGASEAEAFF
TRBV11-2,TRBJ2-7,CASSSTGGGQYF
TRBV7-3,TRBJ1-5,CASSSRVQPQHF
TRBV23-1,TRBJ2-1,CASSQYWEGRRGWGEQFF
TRBV5-1,TRBJ2-5,CASTRTGGVAETQYF
TRBV5-1,TRBJ1-1,CASSREGLGSEYTEAFF
TRBV5-1,TRBJ1-6,CASSDDRGGGNSPLHF
TRBV20-1,TRBJ2-7,CSARREALSYEQYF
TRBV20-1,TRBJ2-6,CSASHGDSGANVLTF
TRBV28,TRBJ2-7,CASSPSQRPYEQYF
TRBV18,TRBJ2-5,CASSPRGSGRLETQYF